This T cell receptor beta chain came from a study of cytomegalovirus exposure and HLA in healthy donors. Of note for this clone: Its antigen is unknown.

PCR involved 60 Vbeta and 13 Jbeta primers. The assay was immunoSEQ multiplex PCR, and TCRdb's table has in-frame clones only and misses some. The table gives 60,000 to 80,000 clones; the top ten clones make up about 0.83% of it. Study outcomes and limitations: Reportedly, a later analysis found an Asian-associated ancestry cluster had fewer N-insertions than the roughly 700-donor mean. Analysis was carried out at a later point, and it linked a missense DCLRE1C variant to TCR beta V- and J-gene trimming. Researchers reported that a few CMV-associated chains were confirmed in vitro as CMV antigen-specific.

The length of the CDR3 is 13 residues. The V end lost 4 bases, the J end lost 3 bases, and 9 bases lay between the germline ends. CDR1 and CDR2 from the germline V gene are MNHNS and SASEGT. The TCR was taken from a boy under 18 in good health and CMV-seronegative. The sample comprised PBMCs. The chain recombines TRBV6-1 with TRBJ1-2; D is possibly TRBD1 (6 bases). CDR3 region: CASSGQGYYGYTF. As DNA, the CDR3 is TGTGCCAGCAGTGGGCAGGGGTACTATGGCTACACCTTC.